The text below deals with one T cell receptor beta chain. Its antigen is undetermined. Germline V gene lookup returns CDR1 SGHVS and CDR2 FNYEAQ. Trimming took 2 bases from V and 4 from J; bases not matched to a gene: 9. This CDR3 spans 16 amino acids. This sample was taken from a study of early T cells in non-severe SARS-CoV-2 infection. On the study more broadly: Sequencing used unsorted whole-blood bulk RNA, so chains lack pairing. Notes on the study in general: VDJdb-based annotation leaned toward anti-spike CD8 responses and missed private and CD4 specificities.

Attached unique molecular identifiers marked individual cDNA molecules. MiXCR, run by TCRdb on the 5' RACE reads, gives a single entry per CDR3 protein. The data show 70,000 to 90,000 distinct CDR3 sequences, with 14% to 15% seen just once and 5.5% held by the top ten. Input material: whole blood. The sequence was collected from an adult who was a healthcare worker with PCR-confirmed SARS-CoV-2 infection or an uninfected control (not recorded which). The chain combines TRBV7-6 with TRBJ2-5; 8 bases match TRBD2. The CDR3 sequence is CASSLLGGRSLETQYF. The CDR3 region has the DNA TGTGCCAGCAGCTTACTGGGCGGGAGGTCGCTAGAGACCCAGTACTTC.